In this sample, the clone carrying this TCR beta chain turned up once. Trimming cost V 0 bases and J 6 bases; bases outside gene matches: 7. This CDR3 spans 15 amino acids. Germline CDR1 SGHNT, CDR2 YYREEE (reference sequence). It was with 60 Vbeta and 13 Jbeta primers that the PCR ran. Methods used by the authors: It was a later analysis that counted approximately 81 million unique TCR beta chains, of which some 12 million were shared. Sequencing used immunoSEQ multiplex PCR; TCRdb keeps in-frame clones, though not all of them. Clone size and V and J calls were adopted from that table, with D and trimming inferred from the DNA. The sample holds tens of thousands of clones, around 85% seen once. The data belong to a study of cytomegalovirus exposure and HLA in healthy donors.

The chain is built from TRBV5-4 and TRBJ1-2; 8 bases fit TRBD1. The clonotype comes from a man aged 18 to 30 in good health and CMV-seronegative. The specimen sequenced was PBMCs. The CDR3 here is CASSLAGGTGHGYTF. The CDR3 DNA is TGTGCCAGCAGCTTGGCCGGGGGGACAGGTCATGGCTACACCTTC.